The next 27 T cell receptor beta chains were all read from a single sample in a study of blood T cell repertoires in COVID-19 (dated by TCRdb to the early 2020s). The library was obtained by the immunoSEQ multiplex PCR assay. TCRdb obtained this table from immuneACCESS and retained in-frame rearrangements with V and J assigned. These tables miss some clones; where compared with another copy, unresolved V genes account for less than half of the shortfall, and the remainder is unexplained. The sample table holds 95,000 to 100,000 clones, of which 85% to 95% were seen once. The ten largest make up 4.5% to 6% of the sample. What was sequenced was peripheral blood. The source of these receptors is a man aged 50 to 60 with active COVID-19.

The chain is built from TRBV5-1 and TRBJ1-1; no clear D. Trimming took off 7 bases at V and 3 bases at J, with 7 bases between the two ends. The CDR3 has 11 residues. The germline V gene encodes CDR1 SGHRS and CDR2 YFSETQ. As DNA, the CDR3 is TGCGCCAGCTCTCAGGACACTGAAGCTTTCTTT. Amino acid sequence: CASSQDTEAFF.

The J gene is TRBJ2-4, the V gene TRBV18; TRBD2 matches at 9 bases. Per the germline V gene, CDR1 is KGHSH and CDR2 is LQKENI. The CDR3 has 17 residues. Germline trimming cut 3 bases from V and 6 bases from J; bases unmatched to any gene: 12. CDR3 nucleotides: TGTGCCAGCTCACCCCAAAGGGGGGGAGCGGGAGGAAACATTCAGTACTTC. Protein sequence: CASSPQRGGAGGNIQYF. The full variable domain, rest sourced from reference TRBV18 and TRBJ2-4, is NAGVMQNPRHLVRRRGQEARLRCSPMKGHSHVYWYRQLPEEGLKFMVYLQKENIIDESGMPKERFSAEFPKEGPSILRIQQVVRGDSAAYFCASSPQRGGAGGNIQYFGAGTRLSVL.

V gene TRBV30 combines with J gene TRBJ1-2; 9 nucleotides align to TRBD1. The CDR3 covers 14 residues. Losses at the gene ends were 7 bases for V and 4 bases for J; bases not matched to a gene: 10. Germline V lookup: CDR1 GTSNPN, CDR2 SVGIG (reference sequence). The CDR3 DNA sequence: TGTGCCTCCAGTACACAGGGGGCTTTCTATGGCTACACCTTC. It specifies CASSTQGAFYGYTF.

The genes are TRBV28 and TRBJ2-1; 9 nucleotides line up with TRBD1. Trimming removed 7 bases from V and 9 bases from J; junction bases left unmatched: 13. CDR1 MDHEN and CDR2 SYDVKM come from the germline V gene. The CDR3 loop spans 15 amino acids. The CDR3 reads CASTIGDREIGEQFF. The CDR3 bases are TGTGCCAGCACCATTGGGGACAGGGAGATAGGTGAGCAGTTCTTC.

CDR3 loop: CASRKRSGVNYGYTF. In DNA, the CDR3 is TGTGCCAGCAGAAAGAGGTCAGGGGTTAACTATGGCTACACCTTC. The V call is TRBV28, the J call TRBJ1-2; D possibly corresponds to TRBD1 (6 bases). Trimming removed 6 bases from V and 1 base from J, with 15 bases in between. The CDR3 loop spans 15 amino acids. CDR1 and CDR2 (germline): MDHEN, SYDVKM.

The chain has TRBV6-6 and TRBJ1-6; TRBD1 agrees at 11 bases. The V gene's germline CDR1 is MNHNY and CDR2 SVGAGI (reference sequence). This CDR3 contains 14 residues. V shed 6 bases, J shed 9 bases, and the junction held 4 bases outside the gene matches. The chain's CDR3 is CASRGTGGGSPLHF. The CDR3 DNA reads TGTGCCAGCAGAGGGACAGGGGGGGGTTCACCCCTCCACTTT.

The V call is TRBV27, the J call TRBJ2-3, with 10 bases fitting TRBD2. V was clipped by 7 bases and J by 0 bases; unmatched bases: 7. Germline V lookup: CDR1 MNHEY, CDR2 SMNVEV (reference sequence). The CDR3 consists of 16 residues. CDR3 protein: CASKLAGLTSTDTQYF. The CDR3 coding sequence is TGTGCCAGCAAACTAGCGGGATTAACTAGCACAGATACGCAGTATTTT.

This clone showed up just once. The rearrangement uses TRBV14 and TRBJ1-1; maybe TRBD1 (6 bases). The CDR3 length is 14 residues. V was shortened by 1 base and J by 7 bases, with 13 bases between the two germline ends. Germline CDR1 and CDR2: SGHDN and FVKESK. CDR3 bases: TGTGCCAGCAGCCAAGGCAGGGGTTCGGTTGAAGCTTTCTTT. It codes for CASSQGRGSVEAFF.

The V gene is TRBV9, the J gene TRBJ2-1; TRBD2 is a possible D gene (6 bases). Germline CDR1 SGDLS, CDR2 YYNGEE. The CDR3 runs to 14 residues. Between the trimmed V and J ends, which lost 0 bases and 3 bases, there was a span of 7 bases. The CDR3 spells CASSVEEGYNEQFF. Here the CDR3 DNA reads TGTGCCAGCAGCGTAGAGGAGGGCTACAATGAGCAGTTCTTC.

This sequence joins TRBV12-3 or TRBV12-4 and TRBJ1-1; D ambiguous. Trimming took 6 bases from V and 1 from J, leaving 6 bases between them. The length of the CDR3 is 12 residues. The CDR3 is CASRRENTEAFF. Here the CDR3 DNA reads TGTGCCAGCAGGAGGGAGAACACTGAAGCTTTCTTT.

CDR3 protein: CASSPRTSGRTSTDTQYF. DNA for the CDR3: TGTGCCAGCAGCCCCCGGACTAGCGGGAGGACAAGCACAGATACGCAGTATTTT. This chain joins TRBV9 and TRBJ2-3; TRBD2 matches 14 bases. The CDR3 spans 18 residues. V shed 4 bases and J 0 bases; nucleotides not matched to a gene: 7. CDR1 is SGDLS, CDR2 YYNGEE, per germline.

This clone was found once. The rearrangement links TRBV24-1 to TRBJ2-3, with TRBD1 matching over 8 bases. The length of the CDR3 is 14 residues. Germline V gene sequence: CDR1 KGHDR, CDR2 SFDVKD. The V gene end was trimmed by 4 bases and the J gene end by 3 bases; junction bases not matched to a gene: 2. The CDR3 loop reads CATSDRGRTDTQYF. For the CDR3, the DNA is TGTGCCACCAGTGACAGGGGGCGGACAGATACGCAGTATTTT.

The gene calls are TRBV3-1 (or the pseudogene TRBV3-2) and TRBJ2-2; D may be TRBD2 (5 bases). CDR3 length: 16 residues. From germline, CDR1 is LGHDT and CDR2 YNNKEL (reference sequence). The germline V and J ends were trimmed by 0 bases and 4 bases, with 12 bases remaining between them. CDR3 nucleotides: TGTGCCAGCAGCCAAGAAGCGGCGGGTCCCACCGGGGAGCTGTTTTTT. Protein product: CASSQEAAGPTGELFF.

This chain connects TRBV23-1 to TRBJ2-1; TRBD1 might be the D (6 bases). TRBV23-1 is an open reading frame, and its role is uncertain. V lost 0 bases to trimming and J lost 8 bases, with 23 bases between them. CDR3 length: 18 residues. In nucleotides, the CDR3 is TGCGCCAGCAGTCAATCTTTAGTGGGCCAGGGGCCTTGGGATGAGCAGTTCTTC. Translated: CASSQSLVGQGPWDEQFF.

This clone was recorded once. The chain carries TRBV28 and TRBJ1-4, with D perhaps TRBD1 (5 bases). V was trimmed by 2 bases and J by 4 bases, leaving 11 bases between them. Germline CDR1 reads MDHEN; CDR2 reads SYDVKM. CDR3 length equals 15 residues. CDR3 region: CASSLRRGNNEKLFF. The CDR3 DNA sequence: TGTGCCAGCAGTTTAAGGAGGGGCAATAATGAAAAACTGTTTTTT.

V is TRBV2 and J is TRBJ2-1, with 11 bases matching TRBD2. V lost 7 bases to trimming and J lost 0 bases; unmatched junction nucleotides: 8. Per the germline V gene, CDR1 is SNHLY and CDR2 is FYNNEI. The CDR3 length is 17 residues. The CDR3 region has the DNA TGTGCCAGCACCGGGACTAGCGGAATAAGCTCCTACAATGAGCAGTTCTTC. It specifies CASTGTSGISSYNEQFF.

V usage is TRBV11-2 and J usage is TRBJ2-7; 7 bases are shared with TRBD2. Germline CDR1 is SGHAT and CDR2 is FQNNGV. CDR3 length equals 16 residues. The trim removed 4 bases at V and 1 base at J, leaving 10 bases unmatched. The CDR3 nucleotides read TGTGCCAGCAGCTCCCGAGAGGGCGGGAGATCCTACGAGCAGTACTTC. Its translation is CASSSREGGRSYEQYF.

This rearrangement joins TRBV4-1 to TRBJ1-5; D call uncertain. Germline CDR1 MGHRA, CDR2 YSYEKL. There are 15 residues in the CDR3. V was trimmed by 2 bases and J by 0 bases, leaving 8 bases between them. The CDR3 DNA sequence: TGCGCCAGCAGCCAACCCGGGGTTAGCAATCAGCCCCAGCATTTT. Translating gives CASSQPGVSNQPQHF.

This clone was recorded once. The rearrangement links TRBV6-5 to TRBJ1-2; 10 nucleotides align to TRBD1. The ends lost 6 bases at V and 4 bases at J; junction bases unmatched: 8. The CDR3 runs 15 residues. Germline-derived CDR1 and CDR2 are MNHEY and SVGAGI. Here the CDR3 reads CASSRQGAGVYGYTF. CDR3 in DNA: TGTGCCAGCAGCCGACAGGGGGCGGGAGTCTATGGCTACACCTTC.

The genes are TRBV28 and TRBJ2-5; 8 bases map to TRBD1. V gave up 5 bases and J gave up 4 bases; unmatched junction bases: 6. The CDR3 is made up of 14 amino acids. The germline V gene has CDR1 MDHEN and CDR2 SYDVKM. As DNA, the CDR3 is TGTGCCAGCAGTATCGGGACAGGCAGAGAGACCCAGTACTTC. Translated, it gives CASSIGTGRETQYF.

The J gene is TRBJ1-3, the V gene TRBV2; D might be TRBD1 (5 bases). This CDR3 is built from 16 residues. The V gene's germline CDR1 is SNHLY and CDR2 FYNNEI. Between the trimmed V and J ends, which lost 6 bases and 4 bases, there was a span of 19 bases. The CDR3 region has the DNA TGTGCCAGCAGCCAAACGGACACCTTCCGGGGAAACACCATATATTTT. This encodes CASSQTDTFRGNTIYF.

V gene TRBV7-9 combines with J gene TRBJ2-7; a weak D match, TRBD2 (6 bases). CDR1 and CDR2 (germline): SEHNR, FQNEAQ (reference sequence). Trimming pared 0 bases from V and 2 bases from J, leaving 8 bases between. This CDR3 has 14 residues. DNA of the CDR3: TGTGCCAGCAGCTTAGCCAGGGAGGCCTACGAGCAGTACTTC. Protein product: CASSLAREAYEQYF. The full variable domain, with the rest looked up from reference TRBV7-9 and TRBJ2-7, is DTGVSQNPRHKITKRGQNVTFRCDPISEHNRLYWYRQTLGQGPEFLTYFQNEAQLEKSRLLSDRFSAERPKGSFSTLEIQRTEQGDSAMYLCASSLAREAYEQYFGPGTRLTVT.

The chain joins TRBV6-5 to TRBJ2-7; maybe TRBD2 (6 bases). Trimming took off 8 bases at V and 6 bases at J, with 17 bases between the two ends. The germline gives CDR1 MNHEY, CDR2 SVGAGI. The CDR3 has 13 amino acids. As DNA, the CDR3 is TGTGCCAGCCAGTGGGACTTGGGTTTCGAGCAGTACTTC. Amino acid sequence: CASQWDLGFEQYF.

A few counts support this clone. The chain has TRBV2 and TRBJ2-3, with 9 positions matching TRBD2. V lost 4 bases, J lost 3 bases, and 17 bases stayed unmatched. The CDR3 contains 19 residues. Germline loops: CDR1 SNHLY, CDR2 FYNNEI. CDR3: CASSALSRLAGHETDTQYF. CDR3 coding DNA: TGTGCCAGCAGTGCCCTTTCCCGGCTAGCGGGACACGAGACAGATACGCAGTATTTT.

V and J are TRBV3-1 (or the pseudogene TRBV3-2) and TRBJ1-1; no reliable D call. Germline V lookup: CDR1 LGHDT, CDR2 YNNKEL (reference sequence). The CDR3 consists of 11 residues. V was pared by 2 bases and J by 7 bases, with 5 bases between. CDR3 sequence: CASSQINEAFF. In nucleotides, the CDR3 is TGTGCCAGCAGCCAAATCAATGAAGCTTTCTTT.

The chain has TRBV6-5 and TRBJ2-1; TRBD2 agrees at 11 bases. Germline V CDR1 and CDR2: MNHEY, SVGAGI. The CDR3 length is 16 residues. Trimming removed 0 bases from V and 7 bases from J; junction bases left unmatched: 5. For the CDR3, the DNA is TGTGCCAGCAGTTACTCTAGCGGGAGGGACGGGAATGAGCAGTTCTTC. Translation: CASSYSSGRDGNEQFF.

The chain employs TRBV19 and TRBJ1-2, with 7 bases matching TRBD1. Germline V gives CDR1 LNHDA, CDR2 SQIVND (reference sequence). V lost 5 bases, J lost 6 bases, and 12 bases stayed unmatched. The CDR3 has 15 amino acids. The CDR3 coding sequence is TGTGCCAGTAGTCGCTCGGCACCCCAGGGGGATGGCTACACCTTC. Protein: CASSRSAPQGDGYTF.